This note documents a single T cell receptor (beta chain) sequence. The data were obtained in a study of blood T cells in healthy people across ages. Then a second PCR, running about 6 to 12 cycles, was carried out with a sample-barcoded 5' primer and a J-beta primer mix. TCRdb ran MiXCR on the 5' RACE reads and lists one entry per CDR3 protein. The table shows 700,000 to 800,000 distinct CDR3 sequences, with around 40% occurring only once. V lost 7 bases and J lost 6, with 15 bases in between. CDR3 size: 14 residues. Germline loops: CDR1 MNHEY, CDR2 SMNVEV (reference sequence). The sample, approximately 11 milliliters of peripheral blood, was drawn from each donor.

The chain joins TRBV27 to TRBJ1-4; TRBD1 is a possible D gene (6 bases). Material: blood. The receptor comes from a woman aged 55-69 years in good health. CDR3 residues: CASTRQVGYEKLFF. As DNA, the CDR3 is TGTGCCAGCACCCGACAGGTCGGCTATGAAAAACTGTTTTTT.